One and the same sample provided the 28 T cell receptor beta chains below, sequenced in a study of blood T cell repertoires in COVID-19. The protocol was immunoSEQ multiplex PCR, while the TCRdb copy is restricted to in-frame clones and leaves out a portion. The table includes 250,000 or so clones, approximately 89% detected once. The source material was PBMCs or T cells enriched from blood (not recorded which). Receptors were obtained from a man between 35 and 55 years old who had been exposed to COVID-19.

The V call is TRBV5-1, the J call TRBJ2-3, with TRBD1 matching 10 bases. V gave up 2 bases and J gave up 3 bases; unmatched junction bases: 6. CDR1 and CDR2 from the germline V gene are SGHRS and YFSETQ. CDR3 length: 16 amino acids. The CDR3 DNA is TGCGCCAGCAGCTTCTACGGGGACAGGGGTACAGATACGCAGTATTTT. This sequence encodes CASSFYGDRGTDTQYF.

The genes are TRBV6-5 and TRBJ1-6, with 8 bases matching TRBD1. V dropped 2 bases and J dropped 10; count of bases not matched to a gene: 10. Germline V CDR1 and CDR2: MNHEY, SVGAGI. The CDR3 runs 16 residues. In nucleotides, the CDR3 is TGTGCCAGCAGTTACACAACAGGGGGAACGAAGTCACCCCTCCACTTT. This codes for CASSYTTGGTKSPLHF.

The rearrangement joins TRBV29-1 to TRBJ2-7, with 10 bases aligning to TRBD1. V was clipped by 5 bases and J by 4 bases; unmatched bases: 5. The CDR3 totals 13 residues. Germline CDR1 SQVTM, CDR2 ANQGSEA. CDR3 DNA sequence: TGCAGCGTTATTGGGACAGGGGTTTACGAGCAGTACTTC. Its translation is CSVIGTGVYEQYF.

The chain combines TRBV5-5 with TRBJ2-1, with 7 bases identical to TRBD1. The CDR3 extends over 17 amino acids. The V segment lost 2 bases and the J segment 3 bases; nucleotides outside the gene matches: 11. Germline V gene data show CDR1 as SGHKS and CDR2 as YYEKEE (reference sequence). The CDR3 nucleotides are TGTGCCAGCAGCTTCAAAGAACCGGGACAGAGCTACAATGAGCAGTTCTTC. It codes for CASSFKEPGQSYNEQFF.

This clone was observed once. V and J are TRBV7-2 and TRBJ1-3; the D gene is possibly TRBD1 (5 bases). V lost 2 bases and J lost 0, with 11 bases in between. CDR3 length: 16 residues. The germline V gene encodes CDR1 SGHTA and CDR2 FQGNSA. The chain's CDR3 is CASSLRRGSSGNTIYF. The DNA of the CDR3 is TGTGCCAGCAGCTTAAGGCGGGGGAGCTCTGGAAACACCATATATTTT.

The chain links TRBV18 to TRBJ1-1; TRBD1 matches 9 bases. CDR3 length equals 14 residues. From germline, CDR1 is KGHSH and CDR2 LQKENI. J gave up 1 base and V 10 bases, and 7 bases lay outside the gene matches. As DNA, the CDR3 is TGTGCCACAGCAAGACAGGGGGAGAACACTGAAGCTTTCTTT. Translated, it gives CATARQGENTEAFF.

CDR3 nucleotides: TGTGCCAGTACAAACCACAGGGGAAGGTTCTCTCTCCACTTT. It encodes CASTNHRGRFSLHF. This chain links TRBV19 with TRBJ1-6; 7 bases are shared with TRBD1. Germline assignment: CDR1 LNHDA and CDR2 SQIVND (reference sequence). The CDR3 extends over 14 amino acids. V gave up 7 bases and J gave up 16 bases; unmatched junction bases: 16. Complete variable domain (other parts from reference TRBV19 and TRBJ1-6): DGGITQSPKYLFRKEGQNVTLSCEQNLNHDAMYWYRQDPGQGLRLIYYSQIVNDFQKGDIAEGYSVSREKKESFPLTVTSAQKNPTAFYLCASTNHRGRFSLHFGNGTRLTVT.

This chain connects TRBV27 to TRBJ2-7, with 8 bases that match TRBD2. CDR1 and CDR2 from the germline V gene are MNHEY and SMNVEV (reference sequence). The CDR3 spans 15 residues. V trimming: 6 bases; J trimming: 0 bases; junction bases outside the gene matches: 7. CDR3 loop: CASRTTSGSSYEQYF. The CDR3 coding sequence is TGTGCCAGCAGGACCACTAGCGGCAGCTCCTACGAGCAGTACTTC.

V is TRBV28 and J is TRBJ2-7; TRBD1 is a possible D gene (6 bases). The CDR3 consists of 14 residues. Germline CDR1 is MDHEN and CDR2 is SYDVKM. V was trimmed by 6 bases and J by 1 base, leaving 13 bases between them. CDR3 nucleotide sequence: TGTGCCAGCAGGGGCTCGGACAGATCCTACGAGCAGTACTTC. It translates to CASRGSDRSYEQYF.

V usage is TRBV2 and J usage is TRBJ1-5; TRBD1 aligns across 11 bases. The CDR3 runs 14 residues. The V gene end was trimmed by 5 bases and the J gene end by 7 bases; junction bases not matched to a gene: 4. CDR1 and CDR2 from the germline V gene are SNHLY and FYNNEI. DNA of the CDR3: TGTGCCAGCAGTCGGACAGGGGGCCGGCAGCCCCAGCATTTT. This encodes CASSRTGGRQPQHF. Full variable domain (outside the CDR3, taken from reference TRBV2 and TRBJ1-5): EPEVTQTPSHQVTQMGQEVILRCVPISNHLYFYWYRQILGQKVEFLVSFYNNEISEKSEIFDDQFSVERPDGSNFTLKIRSTKLEDSAMYFCASSRTGGRQPQHFGDGTRLSIL.

This clone was seen only once. The J gene is TRBJ2-5, the V gene TRBV7-2; D call uncertain. Trimming removed 2 bases at V and 3 bases at J, with 7 bases between. The germline CDR1 and CDR2 sequences are SGHTA and FQGNSA. This CDR3 is built from 13 residues. Written as DNA, the CDR3 is TGTGCCAGCAGCTTACCTCCAGAAGAGACCCAGTACTTC. This sequence encodes CASSLPPEETQYF.

This clone was recorded only once. This chain joins TRBV12-3 or TRBV12-4 and TRBJ1-2; 7 bases align to TRBD1. CDR3 length equals 13 residues. J gave up 7 bases and V 5 bases, and 7 bases lay outside the gene matches. The CDR3 sequence: CASSQQGLFGYTF. DNA of the CDR3: TGTGCCAGCAGTCAACAGGGGTTATTTGGCTACACCTTC.

This rearrangement joins TRBV5-6 to TRBJ2-1, with D perhaps matching TRBD2 (5 bases). V shed 7 bases and J shed 5 bases, with 10 bases lying between them. This CDR3 region has 12 residues. Germline CDR1 reads SGHDT; CDR2 reads YYEEEE. The CDR3 spells CASGRGDNEQFF. The CDR3 DNA sequence: TGTGCCAGCGGTCGGGGAGACAATGAGCAGTTCTTC.

The chain is built from TRBV5-1 and TRBJ2-1; TRBD1 aligns across 8 bases. Per germline, CDR1 SGHRS and CDR2 YFSETQ. CDR3 length: 15 amino acids. V lost 4 bases and J lost 0; bases outside the gene matches: 3. The CDR3 coding sequence is TGCGCCAGCAGCGCTGGACAGGGCTCCTACAATGAGCAGTTCTTC. Its translation: CASSAGQGSYNEQFF.

This chain joins TRBV19 and TRBJ1-1, with no clear D. This CDR3 is 15 amino acids long. V was cut by 4 bases and J by 1 base, with 13 bases left in between. Per germline, CDR1 LNHDA and CDR2 SQIVND (reference sequence). The CDR3 DNA reads as TGTGCCAGTAGTACACCGGTTGGAGCGAACACTGAAGCTTTCTTT. Amino acid sequence: CASSTPVGANTEAFF.

In this sample, this clone turned up once. CDR3 residues: CASKTEGYEQYF. In nucleotides, the CDR3 is TGTGCCAGCAAGACGGAGGGGTACGAGCAGTACTTC. This chain links TRBV12-3 or TRBV12-4 with TRBJ2-7; D is perhaps TRBD2 (6 bases). The CDR3 spans 12 residues. V lost 7 bases, J lost 4 bases, and 11 bases lay in between.

J is TRBJ2-3 and V is TRBV9, with 12 positions matching TRBD2. Germline V gene sequence: CDR1 SGDLS, CDR2 YYNGEE. CDR3 length equals 16 residues. The trim removed 9 bases at V and 2 bases at J, leaving 10 bases unmatched. The CDR3 reads CATSPTSGGPTDTQYF. CDR3 DNA: TGTGCCACCTCCCCAACTAGCGGGGGGCCCACAGATACGCAGTATTTT.

The CDR3 DNA sequence: TGTGCCAGCAGCGGGGGGTACGAGCAGTACTTC. Its translation is CASSGGYEQYF. V is TRBV11-2 and J is TRBJ2-7; D may be TRBD2 (6 bases). The length of the CDR3 is 11 residues. V lost 5 bases to trimming and J lost 4 bases, with 6 bases between them. The germline V gene encodes CDR1 SGHAT and CDR2 FQNNGV.

This sequence joins TRBV24-1 and TRBJ2-2; perhaps TRBD2 as D (5 bases). This CDR3 region has 17 residues. The V and J ends lost 0 bases and 0 bases respectively, with 10 bases between them. Germline V gene data show CDR1 as KGHDR and CDR2 as SFDVKD. The CDR3: CATSDLEGGPNTGELFF. The CDR3 DNA sequence: TGTGCCACCAGTGATTTGGAGGGTGGCCCGAACACCGGGGAGCTGTTTTTT.

This clone was seen only once. The chain employs TRBV5-5 and TRBJ2-3, with D possibly matching TRBD1 (5 bases). The CDR3 is 13 amino acids. V was shortened by 0 bases and J by 5 bases, with 7 bases between the two germline ends. Germline V gene sequence: CDR1 SGHKS, CDR2 YYEKEE (reference sequence). The CDR3 region is CASSLVGVDTQYF. The CDR3 coding sequence is TGTGCCAGCAGCTTGGTAGGGGTAGATACGCAGTATTTT.

This clone was counted only a few times. The CDR3 spells CASSNGADTQYF. The DNA of the CDR3 is TGTGCCAGTAGTAACGGGGCAGATACGCAGTATTTT. The chain employs TRBV19 and TRBJ2-3, with a tentative D call TRBD2 (5 bases). Germline V gene data show CDR1 as LNHDA and CDR2 as SQIVND (reference sequence). The CDR3 contains 12 residues. With 4 bases removed from V and 4 bases from J, the gap between germline ends came to 6 bases.

CDR3 sequence reads: CASRGPQGMNGYTF. In DNA, the CDR3 is TGTGCCAGCAGAGGGCCCCAGGGGATGAATGGCTACACCTTC. The chain is built from TRBV9 and TRBJ1-2; D possibly corresponds to TRBD1 (6 bases). Germline V gene sequence: CDR1 SGDLS, CDR2 YYNGEE. There are 14 residues in the CDR3. V lost 5 bases and J 6 bases, leaving 17 bases between the germline ends.

The CDR3 spells CASRLQENSNQPQHF. CDR3 sequence (DNA): TGTGCCAGCAGACTACAGGAAAATAGCAATCAGCCCCAGCATTTT. The chain links TRBV2 to TRBJ1-5, with D perhaps matching TRBD1 (5 bases). Deletions cut 6 bases from V and 0 bases from J, with 12 bases between. The length of the CDR3 is 15 residues. Germline assignment: CDR1 SNHLY and CDR2 FYNNEI.

The chain joins TRBV28 to TRBJ1-6, with D possibly being TRBD1 (5 bases). CDR1 is MDHEN and CDR2 is SYDVKM in the germline V gene. The V and J ends lost 7 bases and 7 bases respectively, with 14 bases between them. CDR3 size: 14 residues. CDR3 bases: TGTGCCAGCAATCCCAGGACACTGAATTCACCCCTCCACTTT. Translation: CASNPRTLNSPLHF. The complete variable domain, with remaining parts taken from reference TRBV28 and TRBJ1-6, reads DVKVTQSSRYLVKRTGEKVFLECVQDMDHENMFWYRQDPGLGLRLIYFSYDVKMKEKGDIPEGYSVSREKKERFSLILESASTNQTSMYLCASNPRTLNSPLHFGNGTRLTVT.

The CDR3 sequence is CASSLGLPPGSYEQYF. The CDR3 DNA is TGCGCCAGCAGCTTGGGCCTCCCGCCAGGCTCCTACGAGCAGTACTTC. V gene TRBV5-1 combines with J gene TRBJ2-7; D unresolved. Looked up from germline, CDR1 is SGHRS and CDR2 is YFSETQ. This CDR3 has 16 residues. The germline V and J ends were trimmed by 0 bases and 0 bases, with 13 bases remaining between them.

The chain employs TRBV5-4 and TRBJ2-3, with D perhaps TRBD2 (5 bases). CDR3 size: 15 residues. V was trimmed by 0 bases and J by 4 bases, leaving 12 bases between them. The germline gives CDR1 SGHNT, CDR2 YYREEE (reference sequence). CDR3 in DNA: TGTGCCAGCAGCTTGGCGGCACGGGGTTCAGATACGCAGTATTTT. Its translation: CASSLAARGSDTQYF.

This chain joins TRBV19 and TRBJ2-5, with 14 bases lining up with TRBD2. Germline V gene data show CDR1 as LNHDA and CDR2 as SQIVND (reference sequence). The V gene end was trimmed by 4 bases and the J gene end by 2 bases; junction bases not matched to a gene: 15. The CDR3 has 20 residues. The CDR3 coding sequence is TGTGCCAGTAGTAATAGACTAGCGGGAGGGCCTGGTACAGGGCAAGAGACCCAGTACTTC. This sequence encodes CASSNRLAGGPGTGQETQYF.

V usage is TRBV24-1 and J usage is TRBJ1-2; D not resolved. V was cut by 8 bases and J by 3 bases, with 12 bases left in between. Looked up from germline, CDR1 is KGHDR and CDR2 is SFDVKD. This CDR3 is 13 amino acids long. Written as DNA, the CDR3 is TGTGCCACCAAGGTCATAGAGGACTATGGCTACACCTTC. Protein product: CATKVIEDYGYTF.